The clone carrying this T cell receptor beta chain was seen a few times. These data originate in a study of T-cell memory formation after mild COVID-19. TCRdb used MiXCR to reprocess the 5' RACE reads, holding one entry per CDR3 protein. The sample shows around 300,000 distinct CDR3 sequences, just under 20% of them seen only once. Between the trimmed V and J ends, which lost 0 bases and 0 bases, there was a span of 9 bases. The V gene's germline CDR1 is DFQATT and CDR2 SNEGSKA (reference sequence). The CDR3 sequence is 15 residues long. The TCR originated in a man in his late teens or twenties who had mild COVID-19 (a few samples of this study predate the infection). Cell type and time point are not known. Source material: PBMCs or a T cell subset sorted from them (not recorded which). The chain links TRBV20-1 to TRBJ1-3; D unclear. CDR3 sequence: CSARDSQNSGNTIYF. DNA for the CDR3: TGCAGTGCTAGAGATAGCCAGAACTCTGGAAACACCATATATTTT.